The 15 T cell receptor beta chains in this list originate from one sample, sequenced in a study of T-cell reconstitution after alpha-beta-depleted transplantation in children. This sample's TCRbeta library carried unique molecular identifier barcodes. TCRdb recomputed calls from the PCR reads with MiXCR, one row per CDR3 protein. The table lists approximately 800,000 distinct CDR3 sequences, roughly 16% of them singletons. The source was PBMCs, mostly from graft donor cells, collected 360 days after TCRalphabeta/CD19-depleted stem cell transplant. These TCRs come from a male patient between 5 and 17 years old who had a stem cell transplant for acute lymphoblastic leukemia, so the T cells may come from the graft donor.

This clonotype was observed at least ten times. The chain couples TRBV15 to TRBJ2-1; D perhaps matches TRBD2 (6 bases). CDR3 size: 16 residues. V was pared by 3 bases and J by 8 bases, with 20 bases between. CDR1 is LNHNV, CDR2 YYDKDF, per germline (reference sequence). CDR3 protein: CATSRPRLDGLDEQFF. The CDR3 DNA is TGTGCCACCAGCAGGCCCCGACTAGATGGCTTGGATGAGCAGTTCTTC. Together with reference TRBV15 and TRBJ2-1, the CDR3 gives the full variable domain: DAMVIQNPRYQVTQFGKPVTLSCSQTLNHNVMYWYQQKSSQAPKLLFHYYDKDFNNEADTPDNFQSRRPNTSFCFLDIRSPGLGDTAMYLCATSRPRLDGLDEQFFGPGTRLTVL.

Only a few counts were recorded for this clonotype. The chain employs TRBV9 and TRBJ2-5; D possibly corresponds to TRBD1 (6 bases). V lost 2 bases, J lost 1 base, and 21 bases lay in between. This CDR3 comprises 18 residues. Germline V gene lookup returns CDR1 SGDLS and CDR2 YYNGEE. Written as DNA, the CDR3 is TGTGCCAGCAGCGTCACTAACCCGACAGGTGCTTTCCAAGAGACCCAGTACTTC. Its protein product is CASSVTNPTGAFQETQYF.

The CDR3 region is CASTRGGPSGYNEQFF. The CDR3 DNA reads TGTGCCAGCACACGAGGTGGGCCTAGCGGATACAATGAGCAGTTCTTC. The chain recombines TRBV3-1 with TRBJ2-1, with 7 bases fitting TRBD2. V shed 7 bases, J shed 4 bases, and the junction held 13 bases outside the gene matches. CDR1 and CDR2 (germline): LGHDT, YNNKEL (reference sequence). The CDR3 spans 16 residues.

This clonotype occurred a few times. The chain combines TRBV5-1 with TRBJ2-1; TRBD2 might be the D (5 bases). The germline gives CDR1 SGHRS, CDR2 YFSETQ. The CDR3 has 15 amino acids. Trimming took 4 bases from V and 0 from J, leaving 11 bases between them. The DNA of the CDR3 is TGCGCCAGCAGCAGTTTCACTAGCTCCTACAATGAGCAGTTCTTC. Its translation is CASSSFTSSYNEQFF. Variable domain in full (rest from reference TRBV5-1 and TRBJ2-1): KAGVTQTPRYLIKTRGQQVTLSCSPISGHRSVSWYQQTPGQGLQFLFEYFSETQRNKGNFPGRFSGRQFSNSRSEMNVSTLELGDSALYLCASSSFTSSYNEQFFGPGTRLTVL.

This clonotype was seen repeatedly, ten times or more. This chain links TRBV28 with TRBJ1-1, with 8 bases identical to TRBD1. J was trimmed by 5 bases and V by 2 bases; bases with no gene match: 7. The CDR3 runs to 15 residues. CDR1 and CDR2 from the germline V gene are MDHEN and SYDVKM. DNA of the CDR3: TGTGCCAGCAGTTTAACTTCAGGGGGCAAAACTGAAGCTTTCTTT. It encodes CASSLTSGGKTEAFF.

This clonotype was recorded many times. J is TRBJ2-2 and V is TRBV20-1; D uncertain. V lost 5 bases, J lost 3 bases, and 13 bases lay in between. Germline V gives CDR1 DFQATT, CDR2 SNEGSKA (reference sequence). The length of the CDR3 is 14 residues. CDR3 residues: CSALRPRDTGELFF. The CDR3 DNA follows: TGCAGTGCTTTAAGACCCCGGGACACCGGGGAGCTGTTTTTT.

The chain couples TRBV20-1 to TRBJ1-5, with unresolved D. The CDR3 covers 17 residues. CDR1 is DFQATT and CDR2 is SNEGSKA in the germline V gene (reference sequence). Trimming pared 0 bases from V and 6 bases from J, leaving 21 bases between. The CDR3 DNA is TGCAGTGCTAGAGATCAAACAGACCTTGGCGCGGGTCAGCCCCAGCATTTT. Protein product: CSARDQTDLGAGQPQHF.

V usage is TRBV19 and J usage is TRBJ2-3; maybe TRBD2 (5 bases). Germline values: CDR1 LNHDA, CDR2 SQIVND (reference sequence). The V gene lost 1 base and the J gene lost 1 base, with 9 bases spanning the gap. CDR3 length: 15 amino acids. The CDR3 region has the DNA TGTGCCAGTAGTATAGGCAGCGGAGGCACAGATACGCAGTATTTT. It specifies CASSIGSGGTDTQYF.

In this sample, this clonotype turned up a few times. CDR3 DNA sequence: TGTGCCAGCAGTACACAGGGGCCCCGGCCCCAGCATTTT. Its translation: CASSTQGPRPQHF. This chain joins TRBV27 and TRBJ1-5; 7 bases agree with TRBD1. Trimming took 5 bases from V and 9 from J; bases not matched to a gene: 7. The germline CDR1 and CDR2 sequences are MNHEY and SMNVEV (reference sequence). This CDR3 is built from 13 residues.

This clonotype was picked up a small number of times. The chain joins TRBV5-1 to TRBJ2-7; TRBD2 matches 7 bases. Germline CDR1 and CDR2: SGHRS and YFSETQ. Losses at the gene ends were 3 bases for V and 7 bases for J; bases not matched to a gene: 13. This CDR3 is built from 15 residues. The CDR3 spells CASSSTGTTILEQYF. As DNA, the CDR3 is TGCGCCAGCAGCTCAACCGGGACTACCATTTTGGAGCAGTACTTC.

The CDR3 DNA reads as TGTGCCAGCAGCTTTTGGCAGGCGGACATTTACGAGCAGTACTTC. Translated, it gives CASSFWQADIYEQYF. V usage is TRBV7-8 and J usage is TRBJ2-7; D is perhaps TRBD1 (5 bases). The V gene's germline CDR1 is SGHVS and CDR2 FQNEAQ. The CDR3 covers 15 residues. The V end was cut by 3 bases, the J end by 4 bases, with 16 bases between.

The gene calls are TRBV12-3 or TRBV12-4 and TRBJ2-5; D may be TRBD2 (5 bases). V was pared by 3 bases and J by 5 bases, with 16 bases between. There are 15 residues in the CDR3. CDR3 sequence (DNA): TGTGCCAGCAGTTTCCGGCACCCAACGGGGGAGACCCAGTACTTC. It translates to CASSFRHPTGETQYF.

The chain has TRBV29-1 and TRBJ2-1, with TRBD2 matching over 7 bases. V lost 4 bases, J lost 9 bases, and 12 bases stayed unmatched. The CDR3 consists of 14 residues. CDR1 and CDR2 (germline): SQVTM, ANQGSEA. DNA of the CDR3: TGCAGCGTTGTCCTAGCGGTTATTGGGACTGAGCAGTTCTTC. The encoded protein is CSVVLAVIGTEQFF.

This clonotype has more than one count but fewer than ten. This chain uses TRBV10-3 with TRBJ2-7, with 8 bases that match TRBD2. The CDR3 sequence is 14 residues long. Trimming removed 8 bases from V and 2 bases from J; junction bases left unmatched: 8. The germline gives CDR1 ENHRY, CDR2 SYGVKD. CDR3 protein: CAILSGSQAYEQYF. CDR3 nucleotides: TGTGCCATCTTGAGCGGGAGCCAAGCCTACGAGCAGTACTTC.

The chain has TRBV6-5 and TRBJ2-5; 8 bases line up with TRBD1. The CDR3 has 15 residues. Germline trimming cut 2 bases from V and 2 bases from J; bases unmatched to any gene: 4. Germline-derived CDR1 and CDR2 are MNHEY and SVGAGI. CDR3 in amino acids: CASSYRTGPQETQYF. The CDR3, as DNA: TGTGCCAGCAGTTACCGGACAGGGCCTCAAGAGACCCAGTACTTC.